This T cell receptor (beta chain) was profiled in a study of blood T cell repertoires in COVID-19. Authors' analysis steps: Nucleated cell number was recorded as an estimate derived from reference gene primer amplification. Clones were sequenced by immunoSEQ multiplex PCR, and TCRdb holds only the in-frame ones, with some missing. The V and J calls and the clone size are those of that table, but D and trimming were determined from the DNA. Altogether about 200,000 clones are present, about 88% being singletons, with the ten largest covering roughly 4.7%. V lost 0 bases, J lost 3 bases, and 15 bases lay in between. Germline-derived CDR1 and CDR2 are LNHDA and SQIVND (reference sequence). CDR3 size: 16 residues.

V usage is TRBV19 and J usage is TRBJ2-7, with unresolved D. Sequencing used peripheral blood. The clonotype comes from a human donor in a cohort sampled during active COVID-19. The CDR3 nucleotides read TGTGCCAGTAGTATAGATCGGCAGGCCGGAATCTACGAGCAGTACTTC. It specifies CASSIDRQAGIYEQYF.